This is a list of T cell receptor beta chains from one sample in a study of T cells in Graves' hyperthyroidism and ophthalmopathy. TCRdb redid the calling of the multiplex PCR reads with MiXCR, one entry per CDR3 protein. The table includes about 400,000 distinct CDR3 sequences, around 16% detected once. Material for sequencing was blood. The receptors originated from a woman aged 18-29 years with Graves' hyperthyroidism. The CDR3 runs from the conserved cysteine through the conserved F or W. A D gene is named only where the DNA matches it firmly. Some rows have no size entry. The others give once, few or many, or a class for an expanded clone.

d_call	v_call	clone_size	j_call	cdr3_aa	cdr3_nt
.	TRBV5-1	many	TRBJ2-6	CASSWAGPGANVLTF	TGCGCCAGCAGTTGGGCAGGGCCCGGGGCCAACGTCCTGACTTTC
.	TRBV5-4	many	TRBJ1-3	CASGNLQGKGNTIYF	TGTGCCAGCGGCAATTTACAGGGCAAAGGAAACACCATATATTTT
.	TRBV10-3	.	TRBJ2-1	CAISGTRGSNEQFF	TGTGCCATCAGTGGTACTAGAGGGTCCAATGAGCAGTTCTTC
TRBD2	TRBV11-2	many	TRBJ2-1	CASSSMRGANPNEQFF	TGTGCCAGCAGCTCTATGCGGGGGGCCAATCCCAATGAGCAGTTCTTC
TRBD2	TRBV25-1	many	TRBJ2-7	CASSELSSGTFYEQYF	TGTGCCAGCAGTGAATTGTCTAGCGGGACCTTCTACGAGCAGTACTTC
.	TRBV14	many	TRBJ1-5	CASSHPRGGNQPQHF	TGTGCCAGCAGCCACCCCAGGGGCGGCAATCAGCCCCAGCATTTT
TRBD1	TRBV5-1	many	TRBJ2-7	CASSLGDRGNEQYF	TGCGCCAGCAGCTTGGGGGACAGGGGAAACGAGCAGTACTTC
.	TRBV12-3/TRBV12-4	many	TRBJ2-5	CASSLASDMMGSQETQYF	TGTGCCAGCAGTTTAGCTAGCGATATGATGGGCAGCCAAGAGACCCAGTACTTC
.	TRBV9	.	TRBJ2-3	CASGRETSTDTQYF	TGTGCCAGTGGCAGGGAAACTTCCACAGATACGCAGTATTTT
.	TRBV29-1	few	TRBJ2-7	CSVRDASYEQYF	TGCAGCGTCCGGGACGCATCCTACGAGCAGTACTTC
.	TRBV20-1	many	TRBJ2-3	CSAPVGRSTDTQYF	TGCAGTGCCCCAGTCGGCCGTAGCACAGATACGCAGTATTTT
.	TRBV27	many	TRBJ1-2	CASSLRRSSSYTF	TGTGCCAGCAGTTTACGACGGTCTTCGAGCTACACCTTC
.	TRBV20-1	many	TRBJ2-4	CSATGVGPLAKNIQYF	TGCAGTGCTACAGGGGTCGGACCTCTAGCCAAAAACATTCAGTACTTC
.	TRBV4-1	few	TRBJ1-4	CATRETPATNEKLFF	TGCGCCACCAGGGAAACCCCAGCAACTAATGAAAAACTGTTTTTT
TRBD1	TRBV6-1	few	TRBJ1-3	CASSSGTDRNTIYF	TGTGCCAGCAGTTCCGGGACAGACAGAAACACCATATATTTT
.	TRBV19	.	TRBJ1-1	CASSVGGLRAFF	TGTGCCAGTAGCGTCGGGGGCCTGAGGGCTTTCTTT
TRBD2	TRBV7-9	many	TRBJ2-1	CASSPSTSVNYNEQFF	TGTGCCAGCAGCCCCTCGACTAGCGTCAACTACAATGAGCAGTTCTTC
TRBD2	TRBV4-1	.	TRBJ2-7	CASSQDNPGTSGGYEQYF	TGCGCCAGCAGCCAAGACAACCCGGGGACTAGCGGGGGATACGAGCAGTACTTC